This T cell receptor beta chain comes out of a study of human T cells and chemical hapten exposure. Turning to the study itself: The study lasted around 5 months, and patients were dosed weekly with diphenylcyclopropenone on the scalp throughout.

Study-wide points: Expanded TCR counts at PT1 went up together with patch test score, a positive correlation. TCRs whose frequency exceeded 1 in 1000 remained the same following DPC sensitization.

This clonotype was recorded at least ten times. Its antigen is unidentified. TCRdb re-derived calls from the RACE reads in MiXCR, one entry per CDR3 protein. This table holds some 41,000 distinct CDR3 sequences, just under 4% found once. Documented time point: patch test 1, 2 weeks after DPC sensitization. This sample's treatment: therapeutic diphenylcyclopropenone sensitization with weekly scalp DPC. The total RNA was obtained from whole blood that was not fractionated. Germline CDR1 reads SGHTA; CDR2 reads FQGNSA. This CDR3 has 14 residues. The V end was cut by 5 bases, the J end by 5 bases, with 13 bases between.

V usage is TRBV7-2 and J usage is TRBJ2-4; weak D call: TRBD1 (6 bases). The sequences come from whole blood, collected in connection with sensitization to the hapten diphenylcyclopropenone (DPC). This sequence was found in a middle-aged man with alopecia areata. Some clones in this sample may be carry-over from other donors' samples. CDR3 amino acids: CASSKGDPQNIQYF. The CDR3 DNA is TGTGCCAGCAGCAAGGGGGACCCACAAAACATTCAGTACTTC.